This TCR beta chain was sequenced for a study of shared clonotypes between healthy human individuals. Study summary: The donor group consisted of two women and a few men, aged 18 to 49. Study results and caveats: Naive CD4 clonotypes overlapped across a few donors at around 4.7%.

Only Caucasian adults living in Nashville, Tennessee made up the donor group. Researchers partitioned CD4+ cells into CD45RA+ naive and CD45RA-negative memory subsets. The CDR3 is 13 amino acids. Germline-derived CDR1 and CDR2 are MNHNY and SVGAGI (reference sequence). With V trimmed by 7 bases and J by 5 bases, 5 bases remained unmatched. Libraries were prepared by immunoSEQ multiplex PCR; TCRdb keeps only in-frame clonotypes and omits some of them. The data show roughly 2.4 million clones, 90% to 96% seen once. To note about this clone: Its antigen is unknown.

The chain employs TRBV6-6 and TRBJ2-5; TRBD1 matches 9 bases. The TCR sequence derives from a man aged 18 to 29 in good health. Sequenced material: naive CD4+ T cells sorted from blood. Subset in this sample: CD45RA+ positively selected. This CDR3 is CASIGTGRETQYF. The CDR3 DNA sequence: TGTGCCAGCATTGGGACAGGGAGGGAGACCCAGTACTTC.